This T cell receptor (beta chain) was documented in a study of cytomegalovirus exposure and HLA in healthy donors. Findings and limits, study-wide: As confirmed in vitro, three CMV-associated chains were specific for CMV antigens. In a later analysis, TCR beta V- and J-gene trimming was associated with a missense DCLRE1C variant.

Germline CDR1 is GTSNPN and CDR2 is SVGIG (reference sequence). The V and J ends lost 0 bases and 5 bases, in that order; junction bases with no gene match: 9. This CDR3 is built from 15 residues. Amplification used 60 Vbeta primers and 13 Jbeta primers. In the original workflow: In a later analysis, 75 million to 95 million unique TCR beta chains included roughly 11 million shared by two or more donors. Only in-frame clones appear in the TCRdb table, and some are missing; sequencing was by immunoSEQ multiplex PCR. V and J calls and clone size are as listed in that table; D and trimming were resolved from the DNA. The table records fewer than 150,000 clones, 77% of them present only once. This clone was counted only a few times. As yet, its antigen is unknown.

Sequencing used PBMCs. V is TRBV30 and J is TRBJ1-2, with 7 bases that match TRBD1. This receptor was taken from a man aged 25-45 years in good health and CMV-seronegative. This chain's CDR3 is CAWSVGPGTVYGYTF. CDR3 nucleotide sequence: TGTGCCTGGAGTGTGGGGCCCGGGACAGTTTATGGCTACACCTTC.